This TCR beta chain comes out of a study of T cells in tumors after PD-1 blockade. Across the study: Prior checkpoint blockade, systemic immunosuppressant use, or anti-cancer therapy within 4 weeks excluded patients.

The data were produced by immunoSEQ multiplex PCR, yet TCRdb's version contains in-frame clones alone and is incomplete. The data hold about 60,000 clones, with less than 85% observed a single time. This clone has more than one count but fewer than ten. The CDR3 is made up of 13 amino acids. The germline CDR1 and CDR2 sequences are LGHDT and YNNKEL (reference sequence). V was cut by 1 base and J by 8 bases, with 11 bases left in between. The sample consisted of PBMCs, taken after anti-PD-1 treatment. The genes are TRBV3-1 (or the pseudogene TRBV3-2) and TRBJ1-2; D is unresolved. The receptor's source is a human donor with basal cell carcinoma. In nucleotides, the CDR3 is TGTGCCAGCAGCCAAGCATGGGCTTACGGCTACACCTTC. This sequence encodes CASSQAWAYGYTF.